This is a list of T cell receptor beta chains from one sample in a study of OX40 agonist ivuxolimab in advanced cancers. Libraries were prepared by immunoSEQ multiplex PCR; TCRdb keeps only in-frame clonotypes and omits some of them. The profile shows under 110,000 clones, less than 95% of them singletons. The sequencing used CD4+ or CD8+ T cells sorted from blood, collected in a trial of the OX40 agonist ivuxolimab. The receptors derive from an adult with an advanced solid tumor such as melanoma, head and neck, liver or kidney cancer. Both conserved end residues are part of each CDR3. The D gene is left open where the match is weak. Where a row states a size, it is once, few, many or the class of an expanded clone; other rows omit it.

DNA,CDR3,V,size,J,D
TGTGCCAGCAATGGATTCTCTGGAAACACCATATATTTT,CASNGFSGNTIYF,TRBV6-1,NA,TRBJ1-3,NA
TGTGCCAGCAGGGGGGGTCTTAGGGGACCAATATCTTATAATTCACCCCTCCACTTT,CASRGGLRGPISYNSPLHF,TRBV27,NA,TRBJ1-6,NA
TGTGCCAGCAGCAAAGCCCGGGAGCAGAGGAATGAAAAACTGTTTTTT,CASSKAREQRNEKLFF,TRBV21-1,NA,TRBJ1-4,NA
TGTGCCAGCAGTTACGGGGTAAGGATGAACACTGAAGCTTTCTTT,CASSYGVRMNTEAFF,TRBV6-5,NA,TRBJ1-1,NA
TGTGCCAGCAGCTTAGGGCTAGCGGAGTTCTTC,CASSLGLAEFF,TRBV7-2,NA,TRBJ2-1,TRBD2
TGTGCCTGGAATAGGGGATCATCCAATTCACCCCTCCACTTT,CAWNRGSSNSPLHF,TRBV30,NA,TRBJ1-6,NA
TGTGCCAGCAGTGACGGGGGAGGCCAGCCCCAGCATTTT,CASSDGGGQPQHF,TRBV6-4,once,TRBJ1-5,NA
TGTGCCTCCTTAGCGGGGGGATCGGAAGAGACCCAGTACTTC,CASLAGGSEETQYF,TRBV10-3,NA,TRBJ2-5,TRBD2
TGTGCCAGCAGCCAAGATGGGCGTGGAGGCTCCTACGAGCAGTACTTC,CASSQDGRGGSYEQYF,TRBV4-1,NA,TRBJ2-7,NA
TGTGCCAGCAGTCCGAGGGAGAACACTGAAGCTTTCTTT,CASSPRENTEAFF,TRBV6-4,NA,TRBJ1-1,NA
TGTGCCAGCAGGACCATAAAGGGGGCTCAGAGGAATGAGCAGTTCTTC,CASRTIKGAQRNEQFF,TRBV11-2,NA,TRBJ2-1,TRBD1
TGTGCCTGGAGTGTGGGGCTAGCGGGGGGGCGTGAGACCCAGTACTTC,CAWSVGLAGGRETQYF,TRBV30,NA,TRBJ2-5,TRBD2
TGTGCCAGCAGCTTGGGGTGGGGAACGAACACTGAAGCTTTCTTT,CASSLGWGTNTEAFF,TRBV5-4,NA,TRBJ1-1,NA
TGTGCCAGCATGAGAAGGCGGCTAGCGGGATCTACAGATACGCAGTATTTT,CASMRRRLAGSTDTQYF,TRBV7-9,few,TRBJ2-3,TRBD2
TGCGCCAGCAGTTCCGGTTATCGGCAAGTAGAGACCCAGTACTTC,CASSSGYRQVETQYF,TRBV5-1,NA,TRBJ2-5,NA